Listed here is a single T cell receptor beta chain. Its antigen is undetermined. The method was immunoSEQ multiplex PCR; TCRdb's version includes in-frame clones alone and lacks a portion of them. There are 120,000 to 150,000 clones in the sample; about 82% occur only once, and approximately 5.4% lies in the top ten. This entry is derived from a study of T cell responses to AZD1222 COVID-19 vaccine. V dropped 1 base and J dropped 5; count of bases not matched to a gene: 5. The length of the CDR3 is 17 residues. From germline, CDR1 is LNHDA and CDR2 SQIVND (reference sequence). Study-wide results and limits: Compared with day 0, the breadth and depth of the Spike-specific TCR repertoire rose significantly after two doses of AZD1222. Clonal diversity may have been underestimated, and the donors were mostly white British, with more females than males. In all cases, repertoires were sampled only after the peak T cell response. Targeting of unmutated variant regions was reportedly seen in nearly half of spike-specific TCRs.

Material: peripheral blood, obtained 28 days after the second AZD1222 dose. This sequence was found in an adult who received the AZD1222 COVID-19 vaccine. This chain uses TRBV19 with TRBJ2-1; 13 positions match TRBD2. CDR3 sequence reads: CASSIATSGRHNNEQFF. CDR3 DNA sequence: TGTGCCAGTAGTATAGCGACTAGCGGGAGGCATAACAATGAGCAGTTCTTC. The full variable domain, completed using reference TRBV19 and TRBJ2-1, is DGGITQSPKYLFRKEGQNVTLSCEQNLNHDAMYWYRQDPGQGLRLIYYSQIVNDFQKGDIAEGYSVSREKKESFPLTVTSAQKNPTAFYLCASSIATSGRHNNEQFFGPGTRLTVL.